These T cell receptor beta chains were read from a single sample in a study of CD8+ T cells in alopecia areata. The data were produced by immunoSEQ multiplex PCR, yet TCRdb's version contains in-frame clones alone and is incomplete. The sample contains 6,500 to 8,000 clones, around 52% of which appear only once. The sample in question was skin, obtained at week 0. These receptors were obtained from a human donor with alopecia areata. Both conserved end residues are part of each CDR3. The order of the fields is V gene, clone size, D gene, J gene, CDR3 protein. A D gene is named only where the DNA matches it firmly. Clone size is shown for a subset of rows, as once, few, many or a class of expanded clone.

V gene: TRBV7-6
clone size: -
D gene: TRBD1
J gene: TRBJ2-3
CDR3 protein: CASSLAGGAFADTQYF

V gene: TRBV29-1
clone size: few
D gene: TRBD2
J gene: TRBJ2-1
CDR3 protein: CSVGLAGNSYNEQFF

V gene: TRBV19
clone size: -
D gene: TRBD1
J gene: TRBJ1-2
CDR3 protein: CASSKTGGDYGYTF

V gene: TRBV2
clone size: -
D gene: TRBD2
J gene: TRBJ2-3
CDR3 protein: CASSGTSGITDTQYF

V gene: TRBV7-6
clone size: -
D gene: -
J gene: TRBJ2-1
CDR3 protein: CASSAARYNEQFF

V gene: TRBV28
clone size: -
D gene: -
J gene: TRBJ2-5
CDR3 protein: CASSLLQNQETQYF

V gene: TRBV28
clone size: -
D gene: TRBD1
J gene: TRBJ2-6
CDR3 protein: CASIPTGGSGANVLTF

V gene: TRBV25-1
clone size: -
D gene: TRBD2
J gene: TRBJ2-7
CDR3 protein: CASRTDVSAGWEGEQYF

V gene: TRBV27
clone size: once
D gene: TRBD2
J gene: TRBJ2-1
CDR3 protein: CASSWAPPGTSYEQFF

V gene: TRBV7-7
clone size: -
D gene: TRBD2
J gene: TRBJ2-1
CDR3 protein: CASSPRLAGIYEQFF

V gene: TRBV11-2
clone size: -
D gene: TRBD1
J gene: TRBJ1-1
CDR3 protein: CASSYTGGVEDTEAFF

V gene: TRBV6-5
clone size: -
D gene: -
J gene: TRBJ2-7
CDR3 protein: CASSDYYEQYF

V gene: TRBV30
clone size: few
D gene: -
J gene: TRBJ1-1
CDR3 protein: CAWRAAWNTEAFF

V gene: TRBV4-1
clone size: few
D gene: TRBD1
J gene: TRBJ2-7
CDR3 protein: CASSPGTAPDEQYF

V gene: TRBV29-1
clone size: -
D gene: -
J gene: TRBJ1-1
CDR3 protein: CSVEAGSTEAFF

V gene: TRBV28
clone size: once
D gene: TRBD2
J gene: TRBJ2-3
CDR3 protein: CASSLSGSGSTDTQYF

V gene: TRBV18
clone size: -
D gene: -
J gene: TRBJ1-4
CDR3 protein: CASSESVSWNEKLFF

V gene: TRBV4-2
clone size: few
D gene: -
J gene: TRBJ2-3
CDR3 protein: CASSLYGREEKDTQYF

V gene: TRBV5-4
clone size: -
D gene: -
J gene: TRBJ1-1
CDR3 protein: CASSFRVGTPNTEAFF

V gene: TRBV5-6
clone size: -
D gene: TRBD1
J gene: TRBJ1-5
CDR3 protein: CASSPRTGVGQPQHF

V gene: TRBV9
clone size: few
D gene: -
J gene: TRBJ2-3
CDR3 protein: CASSVETNTDTQYF

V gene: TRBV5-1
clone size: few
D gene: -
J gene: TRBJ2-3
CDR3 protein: CASSLFGRPSTDTQYF

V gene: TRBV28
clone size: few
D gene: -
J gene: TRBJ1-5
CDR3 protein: CASTPVSQGNQPQHF

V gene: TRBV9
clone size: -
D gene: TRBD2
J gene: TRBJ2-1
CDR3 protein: CASSAFSGTSPSNEQFF

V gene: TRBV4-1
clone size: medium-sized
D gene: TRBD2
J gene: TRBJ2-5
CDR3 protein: CASSYRGGAETQYF

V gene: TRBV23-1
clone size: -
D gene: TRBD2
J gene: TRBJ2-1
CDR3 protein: CASSQSERESNNEQFF

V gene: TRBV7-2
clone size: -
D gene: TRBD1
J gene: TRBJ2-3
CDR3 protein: CASSVQGAEDTQYF

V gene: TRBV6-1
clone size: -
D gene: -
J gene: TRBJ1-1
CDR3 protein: CATEWGAGVAFF

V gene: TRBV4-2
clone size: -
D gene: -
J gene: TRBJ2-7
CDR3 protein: CASSHGAEYEQYF

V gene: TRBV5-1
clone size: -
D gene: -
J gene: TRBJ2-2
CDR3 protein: CASRTENTGELFF

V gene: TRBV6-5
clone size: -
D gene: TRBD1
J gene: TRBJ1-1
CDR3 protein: CATSTGRTEAFF

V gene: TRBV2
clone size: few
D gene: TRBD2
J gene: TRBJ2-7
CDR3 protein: CASRPTSGKLYEQYF

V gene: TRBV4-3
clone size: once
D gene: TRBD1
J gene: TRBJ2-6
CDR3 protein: CASSQDGPGGSGANVLTF

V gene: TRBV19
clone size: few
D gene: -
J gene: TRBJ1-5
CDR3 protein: CASSIEGNQPQHF

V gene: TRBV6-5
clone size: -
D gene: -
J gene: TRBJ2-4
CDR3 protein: CAESSGNIQYF

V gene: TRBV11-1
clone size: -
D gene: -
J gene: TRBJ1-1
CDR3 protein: CASSLDGAWNTEAFF

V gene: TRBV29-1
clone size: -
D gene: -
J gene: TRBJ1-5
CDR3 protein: CSVGEHQPQHF

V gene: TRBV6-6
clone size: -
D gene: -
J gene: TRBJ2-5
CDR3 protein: CASSYRGRETQYF

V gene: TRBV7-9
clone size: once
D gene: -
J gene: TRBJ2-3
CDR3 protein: CASSPRLSDTQYF

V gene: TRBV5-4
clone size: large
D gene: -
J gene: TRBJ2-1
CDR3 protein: CASAATDSYNEQFF

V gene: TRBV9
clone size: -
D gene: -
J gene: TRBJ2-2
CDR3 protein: CASNTVTGELFF

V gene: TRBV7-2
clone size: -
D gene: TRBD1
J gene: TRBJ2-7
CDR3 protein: CASNDGTGIYEQYF

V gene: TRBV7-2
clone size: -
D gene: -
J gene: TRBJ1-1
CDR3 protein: CASSSSQGDTEAFF

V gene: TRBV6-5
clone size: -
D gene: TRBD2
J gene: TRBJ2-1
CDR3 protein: CASSSAGADNEQFF

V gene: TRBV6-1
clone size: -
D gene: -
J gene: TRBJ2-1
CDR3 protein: CASILTPFSEQFF